Listed below are T cell receptor beta chains from one sample, sequenced in a study of CD8+CD57+ T cells in acquired aplastic anemia. TCRdb re-called the reads through MiXCR, storing one row per CDR3 protein. The sample shows 250,000 to 300,000 distinct CDR3 sequences, around 60% of them seen only once. The sample was sorted CD4+, CD8+, or CD8+CD57+ T cells (not recorded which) from PBMCs. The receptors come from a human donor with severe aplastic anemia or a healthy control (not recorded which). CDR3s include the opening cysteine and the closing phenylalanine or tryptophan. D genes are given only for firm matches. Size tells how often a clone was seen (once, few, many) or the class of an expanded clone, and some rows leave it out.

V	J	size	D	CDR3	DNA
TRBV2	TRBJ1-1	many	NA	CASSPGGTVEAEAFF	TGTGCCAGCAGTCCCGGAGGCACCGTTGAGGCTGAAGCTTTCTTT
TRBV5-1	TRBJ1-6	NA	NA	CASSLSPRDNYNSPLHF	TGCGCCAGCAGCTTGAGCCCCCGAGACAACTATAATTCACCCCTCCACTTT
TRBV25-1	TRBJ2-4	many	NA	CASSEQGQNIQYF	TGTGCCAGCAGTGAACAGGGGCAAAACATTCAGTACTTC
TRBV20-1	TRBJ1-5	once	NA	CSAFRGGDEIQPQHF	TGCAGTGCCTTCCGCGGGGGGGACGAAATTCAGCCCCAGCATTTT
TRBV20-1	TRBJ1-1	NA	TRBD1	CSALDRGTEAFF	TGCAGTGCTTTAGACAGGGGAACTGAAGCTTTCTTT
TRBV29-1	TRBJ1-1	NA	TRBD1	CSFLTGTGVPRAFF	TGCAGCTTCCTCACCGGGACAGGGGTGCCTAGAGCTTTCTTT
TRBV9	TRBJ1-6	NA	TRBD1	CASSPPRDRDNSPLHF	TGTGCCAGCAGTCCCCCCCGGGACAGGGATAATTCACCCCTCCACTTT
TRBV11-2	TRBJ2-7	many	NA	CASSLRGGQWPGEQYF	TGTGCCAGCAGCCTAAGGGGGGGACAGTGGCCGGGGGAGCAGTACTTC
TRBV20-1	TRBJ1-5	NA	NA	CSASRRLSNQPQHF	TGCAGTGCTAGTAGGCGGCTTAGCAATCAGCCCCAGCATTTT
TRBV2	TRBJ1-1	many	NA	CASRGRVTEAFF	TGTGCCAGCAGAGGTAGGGTGACTGAAGCTTTCTTT
TRBV6-1	TRBJ1-3	many	NA	CASRRSSGNTIYF	TGTGCCAGCAGGCGGAGCTCTGGAAACACCATATATTTT
TRBV20-1	TRBJ2-3	NA	TRBD2	CSARDLGRGGDTQYF	TGCAGTGCTAGAGATTTAGGGCGGGGGGGAGATACGCAGTATTTT
TRBV20-1	TRBJ2-1	few	NA	CSVSRSLGQRPEQFF	TGCAGTGTAAGCCGCTCCCTCGGGCAACGCCCTGAGCAGTTCTTC
TRBV19	TRBJ1-1	many	NA	CASTLLGTGNTEAFF	TGTGCCAGTACCTTGCTGGGGACGGGGAACACTGAAGCTTTCTTT
TRBV20-1	TRBJ1-3	many	NA	CSARGTLGNTIYF	TGCAGTGCTAGAGGGACGTTGGGAAACACCATATATTTT
TRBV12-3/TRBV12-4	TRBJ2-7	NA	NA	CASSSANYEQYF	TGTGCCAGCAGTTCCGCGAACTACGAGCAGTACTTC
TRBV9	TRBJ1-1	NA	NA	CASSASSTEAFF	TGTGCCAGCAGCGCCTCCTCAACTGAAGCTTTCTTT
TRBV7-2	TRBJ1-3	NA	NA	CASSSDRSHTIYF	TGTGCCAGCAGCTCAGACAGGTCGCACACCATATATTTT
TRBV20-1	TRBJ1-3	many	NA	CSARTAGNTIYF	TGCAGTGCTAGGACGGCTGGAAACACCATATATTTT
TRBV6-6	TRBJ1-2	NA	TRBD1	CASTNAWGQGGYTF	TGTGCCAGCACCAACGCCTGGGGACAGGGCGGCTACACCTTC
TRBV15	TRBJ1-2	NA	NA	CATSRDSRGYTF	TGTGCCACCAGCAGAGATAGCCGAGGCTACACCTTC
TRBV18	TRBJ1-4	NA	TRBD1	CASSPSQGMSSEKLFF	TGTGCCAGCTCACCATCACAGGGGATGAGTAGTGAAAAACTGTTTTTT
TRBV7-9	TRBJ2-7	NA	TRBD2	CASSIGLAGAPGYEQYF	TGCGCCAGCAGCATAGGACTAGCGGGAGCCCCGGGCTACGAGCAGTACTTC